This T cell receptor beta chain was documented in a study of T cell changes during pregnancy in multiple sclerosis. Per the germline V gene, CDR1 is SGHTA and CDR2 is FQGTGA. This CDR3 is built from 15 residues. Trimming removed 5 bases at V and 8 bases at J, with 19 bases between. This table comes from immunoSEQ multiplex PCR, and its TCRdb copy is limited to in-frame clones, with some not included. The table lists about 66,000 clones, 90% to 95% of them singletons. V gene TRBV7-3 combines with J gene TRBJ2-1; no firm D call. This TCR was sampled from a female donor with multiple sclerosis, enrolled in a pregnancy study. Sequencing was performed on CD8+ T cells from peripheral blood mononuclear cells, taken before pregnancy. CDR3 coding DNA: TGTGCCAGCAGCGCCTTCCTAGGATCCCGAGATGAGCAGTTCTTC. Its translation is CASSAFLGSRDEQFF.